The T cell receptor (beta chain) described here comes from a study of cytomegalovirus exposure and HLA in healthy donors. Trimming removed 2 bases at V and 6 bases at J, with 14 bases between. This CDR3 spans 14 amino acids. Looked up from germline, CDR1 is SGHNT and CDR2 is YYREEE (reference sequence). In the PCR, 60 Vbeta and 13 Jbeta primers were used. The table came from immunoSEQ multiplex PCR; TCRdb's copy has only in-frame clones and leaves some out. The sample holds 89,000 or so clones, about 80% seen once. The chain joins TRBV5-4 to TRBJ1-2; TRBD1 might be the D (5 bases). The source is a man aged 18 to 29 in good health and CMV-seropositive. Sequenced: PBMCs. The CDR3: CASSFGGTDNGYTF. The DNA of the CDR3 is TGTGCCAGCAGCTTTGGGGGGACTGATAATGGCTACACCTTC. Filled out from reference TRBV5-4 and TRBJ1-2, the complete variable domain reads ETGVTQSPTHLIKTRGQQVTLRCSSQSGHNTVSWYQQALGQGPQFIFQYYREEENGRGNFPPRFSGLQFPNYSSELNVNALELDDSALYLCASSFGGTDNGYTFGSGTRLTVV.